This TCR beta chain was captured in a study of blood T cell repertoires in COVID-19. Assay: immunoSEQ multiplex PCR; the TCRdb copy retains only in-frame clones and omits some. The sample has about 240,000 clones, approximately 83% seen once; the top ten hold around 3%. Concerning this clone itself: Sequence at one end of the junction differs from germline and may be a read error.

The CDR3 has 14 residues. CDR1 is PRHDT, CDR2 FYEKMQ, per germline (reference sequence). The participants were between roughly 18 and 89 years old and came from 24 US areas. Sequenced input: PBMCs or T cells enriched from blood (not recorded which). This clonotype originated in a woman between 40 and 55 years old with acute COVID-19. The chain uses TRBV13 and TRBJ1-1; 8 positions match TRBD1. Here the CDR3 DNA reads TGTGCCAGCAGCTCGGGACAGGACAGGACTGAAACTTTCTTT. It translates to CASSSGQDRTETFF.